The 20 T cell receptor beta chains below all came from one sample that was sequenced in a study of graft-versus-host responses after intestinal transplantation. The table came from immunoSEQ multiplex PCR; TCRdb's copy has only in-frame clones and leaves some out. Of approximately 14,000 clones listed, around two fifths are singletons. This material consisted of alloreactive CD4+ T cells from a mixed lymphocyte reaction culture, taken before intestinal transplant. Subset of the sample: CFSE-low proliferating T cells sorted from roughly six-day pre-transplant mixed lymphocyte reaction (GvH or HvG direction). These TCRs come from a human patient who received an intestinal transplant.

The CDR3 loop reads CASSVDSYSPLHF. Here the CDR3 DNA reads TGTGCCAGCAGCGTAGACTCCTATTCACCCCTCCACTTT. This sequence joins TRBV9 and TRBJ1-6; no definite D call. Germline loops: CDR1 SGDLS, CDR2 YYNGEE. This CDR3 comprises 13 residues. V was clipped by 0 bases and J by 8 bases, with 6 bases between them. Together with reference TRBV9 and TRBJ1-6, the CDR3 gives the full variable domain: DSGVTQTPKHLITATGQRVTLRCSPRSGDLSVYWYQQSLDQGLQFLIQYYNGEERAKGNILERFSAQQFPDLHSELNLSSLELGDSALYFCASSVDSYSPLHFGNGTRLTVT.

The J gene is TRBJ1-6, the V gene TRBV27; 7 positions match TRBD1. Germline V gene data show CDR1 as MNHEY and CDR2 as SMNVEV (reference sequence). The CDR3 length is 15 residues. Trimming cost V 5 bases and J 13 bases; bases outside gene matches: 14. The CDR3 nucleotides are TGTGCCAGCAGTCCCTCGTGGGGACAGAAATTGCCCCTCCACTTT. Translated, it gives CASSPSWGQKLPLHF.

This clone appeared once. The same CDR3 also results from other DNA sequences found in this sample. The J gene is TRBJ1-6, the V gene TRBV6-5; 12 nucleotides match TRBD1. The germline V gene encodes CDR1 MNHEY and CDR2 SVGAGI. The CDR3 has 15 residues. After removal of 5 bases from V and 10 bases from J, the junction contained 6 bases not matched to a gene. CDR3 loop: CASSPGTGGDSPLHF. The CDR3, as DNA: TGTGCCAGCAGTCCTGGGACAGGGGGCGACTCACCCCTCCACTTT.

The chain carries TRBV7-2 and TRBJ2-5; the match to TRBD2 covers 7 bases. CDR3 length: 14 amino acids. In germline, CDR1 is SGHTA, CDR2 FQGNSA. V was pared by 1 base and J by 5 bases, with 4 bases of the junction left unmatched. As DNA, the CDR3 is TGTGCCAGCAGCTTAGAACTAGCGCGGGAGACCCAGTACTTC. Residues: CASSLELARETQYF.

With respect to this clone: An end of the junction does not agree with germline; a read error may underlie this. This sequence joins TRBV18 and TRBJ1-2; 11 bases fit TRBD1. Germline V lookup: CDR1 KGHSH, CDR2 LQKENI. The CDR3 consists of 13 residues. The CDR3 loop is CASSPLETGTGGF. In DNA form, the CDR3 reads TGTGCCAGCTCACCACTCGAAACCGGGACAGGGGGCTTC.

The rearrangement uses TRBV7-9 and TRBJ2-1, with a tentative D call TRBD2 (7 bases). With 0 bases removed from V and 4 bases from J, the gap between germline ends came to 13 bases. The length of the CDR3 is 16 residues. Germline lookup yields CDR1 SEHNR and CDR2 FQNEAQ (reference sequence). CDR3 nucleotides: TGTGCCAGCAGCTTAGCGGGGGGGCCTCCGTACAATGAGCAGTTCTTC. Encoded protein: CASSLAGGPPYNEQFF.

V usage is TRBV7-9 and J usage is TRBJ1-4; 7 bases line up with TRBD1. V shed 5 bases and J 4 bases; nucleotides not matched to a gene: 7. Germline CDR1 SEHNR, CDR2 FQNEAQ (reference sequence). The CDR3 contains 15 residues. CDR3 DNA sequence: TGTGCCAGCAGCAAAAGGGGGCGCGGTAATGAAAAACTGTTTTTT. Its protein is CASSKRGRGNEKLFF.

The chain uses TRBV19 and TRBJ1-1; 8 bases line up with TRBD1. Trimming at V came to 2 bases and at J to 6 bases, leaving 11 bases not matched to a gene. CDR1 and CDR2 (germline): LNHDA, SQIVND (reference sequence). The CDR3 is 16 amino acids. In DNA, the CDR3 is TGTGCCAGTAGTATAAGGCAGGGGGCGAGGCGTCCTGAAGCTTTCTTT. Translation gives CASSIRQGARRPEAFF. Filled out from reference TRBV19 and TRBJ1-1, the complete variable domain reads DGGITQSPKYLFRKEGQNVTLSCEQNLNHDAMYWYRQDPGQGLRLIYYSQIVNDFQKGDIAEGYSVSREKKESFPLTVTSAQKNPTAFYLCASSIRQGARRPEAFFGQGTRLTVV.

This clone has a single count. The chain has TRBV19 and TRBJ2-3; the match to TRBD2 covers 7 bases. The CDR3 covers 17 residues. Trimming at V came to 1 base and at J to 1 base, leaving 8 bases not matched to a gene. Germline CDR1 is LNHDA and CDR2 is SQIVND (reference sequence). For the CDR3, the DNA is TGTGCCAGTAGTATAGGGTCGGGGGGTCCCGGCACAGATACGCAGTATTTT. Its translation: CASSIGSGGPGTDTQYF.

The chain couples TRBV4-3 to TRBJ2-5; D unresolved. CDR3 length: 14 amino acids. In germline, CDR1 is LGHNA, CDR2 YSLEER. Deletions cut 1 base from V and 3 bases from J, with 9 bases between. The CDR3, as DNA: TGCGCCAGCAGCCAAGGGCATGACAAAGAGACCCAGTACTTC. Its protein is CASSQGHDKETQYF.

CDR3 amino acids: CSVQRGLQETQYF. CDR3 in DNA: TGCAGCGTCCAGCGGGGGCTACAAGAGACCCAGTACTTC. The genes are TRBV29-1 and TRBJ2-5; 8 bases line up with TRBD2. Looked up from germline, CDR1 is SQVTM and CDR2 is ANQGSEA. V lost 6 bases to trimming and J lost 2 bases; unmatched junction nucleotides: 5. The CDR3 spans 13 residues.

In its sample, this clone ranks as medium-sized. The gene calls are TRBV5-1 and TRBJ1-6, with TRBD1 as a possible D gene (5 bases). This CDR3 contains 16 residues. CDR1 is SGHRS and CDR2 is YFSETQ in the germline V gene. V was cut by 0 bases and J by 6 bases, with 13 bases left in between. Here the CDR3 DNA reads TGCGCCAGCAGCTTGGGGTCCCTACAGGTTAATTCACCCCTCCACTTT. Translated: CASSLGSLQVNSPLHF.

This clone was counted between two and nine times. The chain recombines TRBV5-4 with TRBJ2-3; 8 bases match TRBD2. The trim removed 5 bases at V and 0 bases at J, leaving 2 bases unmatched. The CDR3 length is 14 residues. Germline assignment: CDR1 SGHNT and CDR2 YYREEE (reference sequence). The CDR3 DNA reads TGTGCCAGCAGAACGGGGGGGAGCACAGATACGCAGTATTTT. This encodes CASRTGGSTDTQYF.

The chain carries TRBV7-2 and TRBJ1-6, with 8 bases fitting TRBD1. CDR1 and CDR2 (germline): SGHTA, FQGNSA. The CDR3 is 15 amino acids. The V segment lost 5 bases and the J segment 10 bases; nucleotides outside the gene matches: 10. The CDR3 region is CASSPVQGVGSPLHF. DNA of the CDR3: TGTGCCAGCAGCCCAGTACAGGGGGTGGGATCACCCCTCCACTTT. The full variable domain, its missing parts supplied by reference TRBV7-2 and TRBJ1-6, is GAGVSQSPSNKVTEKGKDVELRCDPISGHTALYWYRQSLGQGLEFLIYFQGNSAPDKSGLPSDRFSAERTGGSVSTLTIQRTQQEDSAVYLCASSPVQGVGSPLHFGNGTRLTVT.

This rearrangement joins TRBV7-2 to TRBJ2-1; the match to TRBD2 covers 11 bases. V lost 5 bases and J lost 6; bases outside the gene matches: 12. CDR1 and CDR2 from the germline V gene are SGHTA and FQGNSA. This CDR3 contains 17 residues. The DNA of the CDR3 is TGTGCCAGCAGCCCCCCCCTAGCGGGGGGAGCTGGCAATGAGCAGTTCTTC. It translates to CASSPPLAGGAGNEQFF.

The V call is TRBV5-1, the J call TRBJ1-1; TRBD1 matches 7 bases. There are 15 residues in the CDR3. Germline loops: CDR1 SGHRS, CDR2 YFSETQ. V was pared by 0 bases and J by 1 base, with 3 bases of the junction left unmatched. CDR3 nucleotide sequence: TGCGCCAGCAGCTTGGAGGGACAGCCGAACACTGAAGCTTTCTTT. This gives the protein CASSLEGQPNTEAFF.

There are a few counts of this clone. The gene calls are TRBV6-5 and TRBJ1-1; D not resolved. This CDR3 is 13 amino acids long. The germline CDR1 and CDR2 sequences are MNHEY and SVGAGI. V lost 6 bases and J lost 2, with 10 bases in between. This CDR3 reads CASSMLINTEAFF. CDR3 DNA sequence: TGTGCCAGCAGCATGCTAATTAACACTGAAGCTTTCTTT.

Sample share makes this clone medium-sized. The chain employs TRBV7-9 and TRBJ2-1, with TRBD2 as a possible D gene (6 bases). CDR1 and CDR2 from the germline V gene are SEHNR and FQNEAQ (reference sequence). The V gene lost 2 bases and the J gene lost 2 bases, with 13 bases spanning the gap. The CDR3 spans 16 residues. CDR3 nucleotide sequence: TGTGCCAGCAGCTTAAGGGCGGGGTGGACCTACAATGAGCAGTTCTTC. Translated: CASSLRAGWTYNEQFF. The full variable domain, rest sourced from reference TRBV7-9 and TRBJ2-1, is DTGVSQNPRHKITKRGQNVTFRCDPISEHNRLYWYRQTLGQGPEFLTYFQNEAQLEKSRLLSDRFSAERPKGSFSTLEIQRTEQGDSAMYLCASSLRAGWTYNEQFFGPGTRLTVL.

This chain joins TRBV6-1 and TRBJ1-2; 7 positions match TRBD1. This CDR3 region has 15 residues. J gave up 5 bases and V 1 base, and 7 bases lay outside the gene matches. Germline-derived CDR1 and CDR2 are MNHNS and SASEGT. CDR3 sequence (DNA): TGTGCCAGCAGTGAAGTATACAGGGGTGGGTATGGCTACACCTTC. This gives the protein CASSEVYRGGYGYTF.

The V and J genes are TRBV18 and TRBJ1-3; tentatively, D is TRBD1 (6 bases). Per germline, CDR1 KGHSH and CDR2 LQKENI. V shed 3 bases and J shed 4 bases, with 16 bases lying between them. This CDR3 contains 16 residues. CDR3 protein: CASSPMGRTDGNTIYF. The CDR3 coding sequence is TGTGCCAGCTCACCGATGGGCCGGACAGACGGAAACACCATATATTTT.